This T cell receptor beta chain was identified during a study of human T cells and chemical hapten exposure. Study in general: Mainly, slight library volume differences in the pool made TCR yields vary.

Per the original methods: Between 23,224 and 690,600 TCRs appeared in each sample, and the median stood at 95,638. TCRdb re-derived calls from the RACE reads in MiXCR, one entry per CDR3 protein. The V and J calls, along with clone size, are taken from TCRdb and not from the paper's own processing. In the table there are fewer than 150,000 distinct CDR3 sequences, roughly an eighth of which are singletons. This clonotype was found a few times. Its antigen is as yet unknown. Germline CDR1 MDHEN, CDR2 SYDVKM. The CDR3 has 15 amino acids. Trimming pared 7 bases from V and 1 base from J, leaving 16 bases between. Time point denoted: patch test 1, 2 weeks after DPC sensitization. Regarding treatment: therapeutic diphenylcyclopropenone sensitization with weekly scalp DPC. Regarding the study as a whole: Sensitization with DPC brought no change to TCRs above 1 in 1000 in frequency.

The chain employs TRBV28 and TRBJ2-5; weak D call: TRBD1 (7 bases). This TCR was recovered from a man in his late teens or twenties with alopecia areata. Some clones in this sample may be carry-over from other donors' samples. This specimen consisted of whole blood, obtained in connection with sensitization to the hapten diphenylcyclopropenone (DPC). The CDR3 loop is CASTTQGGSQETQYF. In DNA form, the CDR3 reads TGTGCCAGCACCACGCAGGGGGGTTCCCAAGAGACCCAGTACTTC.